A selection of T cell receptor beta chains follows, all from one sample in a study of blood T cell repertoires in COVID-19. Profiled with immunoSEQ multiplex PCR; TCRdb holds only in-frame clones, not every one. The repertoire holds approximately 90,000 clones, roughly 80% seen once, with roughly 50% in the top ten. The sample taken for sequencing was peripheral blood. These TCRs come from a human donor in a cohort sampled during active COVID-19. CDR3s include the opening cysteine and the closing phenylalanine or tryptophan. D genes are given only for firm matches. For some rows the clone size is stated as once, few or many, or as a class when expanded; others skip it.

clone_size: -
d_call: -
v_call: TRBV28
j_call: TRBJ1-6
cdr3_nt: TGTGCCAGCAGTTTAATGCAGGCGAAAGGTGGTTCACCCCTCCACTTT
cdr3_aa: CASSLMQAKGGSPLHF

clone_size: -
d_call: -
v_call: TRBV11-2
j_call: TRBJ2-5
cdr3_nt: TGTGCCAGCAGCACACATTGGAGGGAGACCCAGTACTTC
cdr3_aa: CASSTHWRETQYF

clone_size: -
d_call: -
v_call: TRBV18
j_call: TRBJ1-4
cdr3_nt: TGTGCCAGCTCACCAGGGGGGAATGAAAAACTGTTTTTT
cdr3_aa: CASSPGGNEKLFF

clone_size: -
d_call: TRBD2
v_call: TRBV9
j_call: TRBJ2-2
cdr3_nt: TGTGCCAGCAGCGTAGGTTTTAGCGGGGGTCTGAACACCGGGGAGCTGTTTTTT
cdr3_aa: CASSVGFSGGLNTGELFF

clone_size: -
d_call: TRBD2
v_call: TRBV10-1
j_call: TRBJ2-1
cdr3_nt: TGCGCCAGCATAATAGCCACTAGCGGGAGTCGAATGTACAATGAGCAGTTCTTC
cdr3_aa: CASIIATSGSRMYNEQFF

clone_size: -
d_call: TRBD1
v_call: TRBV19
j_call: TRBJ2-3
cdr3_nt: TGTGCCAGTAGTATGGGGACAGCGGATACGCAGTATTTT
cdr3_aa: CASSMGTADTQYF

clone_size: -
d_call: TRBD2
v_call: TRBV27
j_call: TRBJ2-7
cdr3_nt: TGTGCCAGCACCCGAACGGGACTAGACTACGAGCAGTACTTC
cdr3_aa: CASTRTGLDYEQYF

clone_size: -
d_call: -
v_call: TRBV10-3
j_call: TRBJ1-2
cdr3_nt: TGTGCCATCAGTGAGTCAGCAATAAACTATGGCTACACCTTC
cdr3_aa: CAISESAINYGYTF

clone_size: once
d_call: -
v_call: TRBV2
j_call: TRBJ1-5
cdr3_nt: TGTGCCAGCAGTGAACTATCTGCTAGCAATCAGCCCCAGCATTTT
cdr3_aa: CASSELSASNQPQHF

clone_size: -
d_call: -
v_call: TRBV5-4
j_call: TRBJ1-2
cdr3_nt: TGTGCCAGCAGCTCCCCCCAGGGGCGTAGCTACACCTTC
cdr3_aa: CASSSPQGRSYTF

clone_size: -
d_call: TRBD1
v_call: TRBV18
j_call: TRBJ1-4
cdr3_nt: TGTGCCAGCTCACCAAGCCGGGACAGGGTTGAAAAACTGTTTTTT
cdr3_aa: CASSPSRDRVEKLFF

clone_size: few
d_call: TRBD1
v_call: TRBV18
j_call: TRBJ2-2
cdr3_nt: TGTGCCAGCTCACGGGGACAGTCGAACACCGGGGAGCTGTTTTTT
cdr3_aa: CASSRGQSNTGELFF

clone_size: -
d_call: -
v_call: TRBV7-3
j_call: TRBJ2-3
cdr3_nt: TGTGCCAGCAGCTTAATTGGCGGGAACACAGATACGCAGTATTTT
cdr3_aa: CASSLIGGNTDTQYF

clone_size: -
d_call: -
v_call: TRBV7-8
j_call: TRBJ2-7
cdr3_nt: TGTGCCAGCAGCCCCTCCCGGGGTTCCTACGAGCAGTACTTC
cdr3_aa: CASSPSRGSYEQYF

clone_size: -
d_call: TRBD1
v_call: TRBV6-5
j_call: TRBJ2-3
cdr3_nt: TGTGCCAGCAGCTCCGGGACAGGGACTGTAGATACGCAGTATTTT
cdr3_aa: CASSSGTGTVDTQYF

clone_size: once
d_call: -
v_call: TRBV12-1
j_call: TRBJ2-3
cdr3_nt: TGTGCCAGCAGCTTTGTCGGTCCTAGCACAGATACGCAGTATTTT
cdr3_aa: CASSFVGPSTDTQYF

clone_size: -
d_call: -
v_call: TRBV7-2
j_call: TRBJ2-1
cdr3_nt: TGTGCCAGCAGCTTACCGGGATCGTTTATGGAGCAGTTCTTC
cdr3_aa: CASSLPGSFMEQFF

clone_size: -
d_call: -
v_call: TRBV19
j_call: TRBJ2-5
cdr3_nt: TGTGCCAGTAGTATCGGAGGGGGCCGCGAGACCCAGTACTTC
cdr3_aa: CASSIGGGRETQYF

clone_size: -
d_call: -
v_call: TRBV24-1
j_call: TRBJ2-2
cdr3_nt: TGTGCCTCCAAATCGGGGGTAAACACCGGGGAGCTGTTTTTT
cdr3_aa: CASKSGVNTGELFF

clone_size: -
d_call: TRBD1
v_call: TRBV7-9
j_call: TRBJ1-3
cdr3_nt: TGTGCCAGCAGCCTACAGGGGGCCTCTGGAAACACCATATATTTT
cdr3_aa: CASSLQGASGNTIYF

clone_size: -
d_call: -
v_call: TRBV7-4
j_call: TRBJ1-5
cdr3_nt: TGTGCCAGCAGCACCAACTGGTATAGCAATCAGCCCCAGCATTTT
cdr3_aa: CASSTNWYSNQPQHF

clone_size: -
d_call: -
v_call: TRBV28
j_call: TRBJ2-7
cdr3_nt: TGTGCCAGCACCTCCCCCCCCTCCTACGAGCAGTACTTC
cdr3_aa: CASTSPPSYEQYF

clone_size: -
d_call: -
v_call: TRBV6-2/TRBV6-3
j_call: TRBJ2-2
cdr3_nt: TGTGCCAGCAGTTACTACGAGGCGGACACCGGGGAGCTGTTTTTT
cdr3_aa: CASSYYEADTGELFF

clone_size: -
d_call: -
v_call: TRBV4-3
j_call: TRBJ2-5
cdr3_nt: TGCGCCAGCAGCCAAGATCCAGAAGAGACCCAGTACTTC
cdr3_aa: CASSQDPEETQYF

clone_size: -
d_call: TRBD2
v_call: TRBV14
j_call: TRBJ2-1
cdr3_nt: TGTGCCAGCCGGGGCAGGGCTAGCGGGAACAATGAGCAGTTCTTC
cdr3_aa: CASRGRASGNNEQFF

clone_size: -
d_call: TRBD1
v_call: TRBV5-4
j_call: TRBJ1-1
cdr3_nt: TGTGCCAGCAGCAACCGGGACAGGGGTTTTACTGAAGCTTTCTTT
cdr3_aa: CASSNRDRGFTEAFF

clone_size: -
d_call: TRBD1
v_call: TRBV7-8
j_call: TRBJ2-1
cdr3_nt: TGTGCCAGCAGCTTACCCCGGGACAGGACCAACAATGAGCAGTTCTTC
cdr3_aa: CASSLPRDRTNNEQFF

clone_size: few
d_call: TRBD1
v_call: TRBV28
j_call: TRBJ2-7
cdr3_nt: TGTGGAGCGTCAAGTTCGACAGGGGGACCCTACGAGCAGTACTTC
cdr3_aa: CGASSSTGGPYEQYF

clone_size: -
d_call: TRBD1
v_call: TRBV7-9
j_call: TRBJ2-5
cdr3_nt: TGTGCCAGCAGCCCGACAGGGAGAGAGACCCAGTACTTC
cdr3_aa: CASSPTGRETQYF

clone_size: -
d_call: -
v_call: TRBV7-6
j_call: TRBJ2-5
cdr3_nt: TGTGCCAGCAGCGCCAGGTGGCGTAACTCAGCCGGACAAGGGGGAGAGACCCAGTACTTC
cdr3_aa: CASSARWRNSAGQGGETQYF

clone_size: -
d_call: -
v_call: TRBV5-1
j_call: TRBJ2-1
cdr3_nt: TGCGCCAGCAGCTTCGGGACCTACAATGAGCAGTTCTTC
cdr3_aa: CASSFGTYNEQFF

clone_size: -
d_call: TRBD2
v_call: TRBV3-1/TRBV3-2
j_call: TRBJ2-5
cdr3_nt: TGTGCCAGCAGCCAACCCTCAGGGACTAGCGGGAGGCCTCAAAAAGAGACCCAGTACTTC
cdr3_aa: CASSQPSGTSGRPQKETQYF

clone_size: -
d_call: TRBD1
v_call: TRBV28
j_call: TRBJ1-5
cdr3_nt: TGTGCCAGCAGTTCGGGACAGGCGGGGAATCAGCCCCAGCATTTT
cdr3_aa: CASSSGQAGNQPQHF

clone_size: -
d_call: -
v_call: TRBV5-1
j_call: TRBJ1-1
cdr3_nt: TGCGCCAGCAGCAAGGACAGAGTGAACACTGAAGCTTTCTTT
cdr3_aa: CASSKDRVNTEAFF

clone_size: few
d_call: -
v_call: TRBV28
j_call: TRBJ2-7
cdr3_nt: TGTGCCAGCAGAGGAACTACCCCCCGGGGCTCCTACGAGCAGTACTTC
cdr3_aa: CASRGTTPRGSYEQYF

clone_size: -
d_call: -
v_call: TRBV6-2/TRBV6-3
j_call: TRBJ1-5
cdr3_nt: TGTGCCAGCAGTTACTCAGCTGGGGAGGGGAATCAGCCCCAGCATTTT
cdr3_aa: CASSYSAGEGNQPQHF

clone_size: -
d_call: -
v_call: TRBV2
j_call: TRBJ1-2
cdr3_nt: TGTGCCAGCACCCAGGAGGCAGGGGATGGCTACACCTTC
cdr3_aa: CASTQEAGDGYTF

clone_size: -
d_call: TRBD1
v_call: TRBV7-2
j_call: TRBJ2-5
cdr3_nt: TGTGCCAGCAGCTTATCAGCAGGGGGATGGGAGACCCAGTACTTC
cdr3_aa: CASSLSAGGWETQYF

clone_size: -
d_call: -
v_call: TRBV19
j_call: TRBJ2-5
cdr3_nt: TGTGCCAGTAGTATTAACCCCCGGAGGGAGACCCAGTACTTC
cdr3_aa: CASSINPRRETQYF

clone_size: -
d_call: TRBD2
v_call: TRBV7-2
j_call: TRBJ2-1
cdr3_nt: TGTGCCAGCAGTCTATATAACGGGAGGAGCGATGAGCAGTTCTTC
cdr3_aa: CASSLYNGRSDEQFF

clone_size: -
d_call: -
v_call: TRBV18
j_call: TRBJ2-3
cdr3_nt: TGTGCCAGCTCACCGGGGCTAGCGTCATTGGATACGCAGTATTTT
cdr3_aa: CASSPGLASLDTQYF

clone_size: -
d_call: TRBD1
v_call: TRBV5-6
j_call: TRBJ2-7
cdr3_nt: TGTGCCAGCAGCTTGGATGTGTTCTCGGCCAGGGGGAACTACGAGCAGTACTTC
cdr3_aa: CASSLDVFSARGNYEQYF

clone_size: -
d_call: TRBD1
v_call: TRBV19
j_call: TRBJ2-1
cdr3_nt: TGTGCCAGTGACAGGGGCTCCTACAATGAGCAGTTCTTC
cdr3_aa: CASDRGSYNEQFF

clone_size: -
d_call: -
v_call: TRBV7-7
j_call: TRBJ2-7
cdr3_nt: TGTGCTAGCAGCCCCGAACGAAGCTCCGAGCAGTACTTC
cdr3_aa: CASSPERSSEQYF

clone_size: -
d_call: TRBD1
v_call: TRBV19
j_call: TRBJ1-5
cdr3_nt: TGTGCCAGTAGCAGTAGACAGGGCGTAAGACAGCCCCAGCATTTT
cdr3_aa: CASSSRQGVRQPQHF

clone_size: -
d_call: TRBD1
v_call: TRBV6-5
j_call: TRBJ1-5
cdr3_nt: TGTGCCAGCAGTCACGACAGGGGCAATCAGCCCCAGCATTTT
cdr3_aa: CASSHDRGNQPQHF

clone_size: few
d_call: -
v_call: TRBV10-2
j_call: TRBJ1-1
cdr3_nt: TGCGCCAGCGTTGACAGCGCTACTGAAGCTTTCTTT
cdr3_aa: CASVDSATEAFF

clone_size: -
d_call: -
v_call: TRBV27
j_call: TRBJ1-1
cdr3_nt: TGTGCCAGCAGTTACCAGACAGACGTAAGATCTGAAGCTTTCTTT
cdr3_aa: CASSYQTDVRSEAFF